The 19 T cell receptor beta chains in this list originate from one sample, sequenced in a study of cytomegalovirus exposure and HLA in healthy donors. The PCR employed 60 Vbeta primers together with 13 Jbeta primers. Profiled with immunoSEQ multiplex PCR; TCRdb holds only in-frame clones, not every one. This table has about 140,000 clones, roughly 86% appearing once. Sample: PBMCs. The receptors stem from a man younger than 35 in good health and CMV-seropositive.

In this sample, this clone turned up a few times. The chain employs TRBV30 and TRBJ2-1; D is unresolved. The germline CDR1 and CDR2 sequences are GTSNPN and SVGIG (reference sequence). V dropped 8 bases and J dropped 6 bases, with 17 bases sitting between them. The CDR3 contains 13 residues. The CDR3 nucleotides read TGTGCCGCGCCAGCGACCGGTACCAATGAGCAGTTCTTC. This translates into CAAPATGTNEQFF.

The count of this clone is one. In DNA form, the CDR3 reads TGTGCCAGCAGCTTCCGACCAAGGGGGCGACGTCAGCCCCAGCATTTT. Translating it yields CASSFRPRGRRQPQHF. This chain joins TRBV6-7 and TRBJ1-5; 7 bases map to TRBD1. Being an ORF, TRBV6-7 has a function that is uncertain. Trimming took 6 bases from V and 6 from J; bases not matched to a gene: 14. The CDR3 totals 16 residues.

Comments on this clone: An end of the junction differs from the germline gene, which may be a read error. In nucleotides, the CDR3 is TGTGCCAGCAGTTACTCGGGCAGGGAAGAGACCCGGTACTTC. Amino acids: CASSYSGREETRYF. The J gene is TRBJ2-5, the V gene TRBV6-5; D might be TRBD1 (5 bases). This CDR3 comprises 14 residues. From germline, CDR1 is MNHEY and CDR2 SVGAGI.

This chain uses TRBV6-4 with TRBJ2-2; weak D call: TRBD2 (6 bases). Germline values: CDR1 MRHNA, CDR2 SNTAGT. The CDR3 runs to 14 residues. Trimming removed 0 bases from V and 5 bases from J, with 7 bases in between. CDR3 sequence: CASSDSGTTGELFF. The CDR3 coding sequence is TGTGCCAGCAGTGACTCGGGGACTACCGGGGAGCTGTTTTTT.

V is TRBV11-2 and J is TRBJ2-2; TRBD1 is a possible D gene (6 bases). The V end was cut by 5 bases, the J end by 5 bases, with 15 bases between. CDR1 and CDR2 (germline): SGHAT, FQNNGV. There are 15 residues in the CDR3. Written as DNA, the CDR3 is TGTGCCAGCAGCCCTGGACAGTATTTAACCGGGGAGCTGTTTTTT. This translates into CASSPGQYLTGELFF.

This sequence joins TRBV10-2 and TRBJ2-7; 9 positions agree with TRBD2. J was trimmed by 5 bases and V by 5 bases; bases with no gene match: 7. CDR1 WSHSY and CDR2 SAAADI come from the germline V gene. The CDR3 consists of 14 residues. The CDR3 DNA reads as TGCGCCAGCAGTAAGGGGACTAGCAACAACGAGCAGTACTTC. Protein: CASSKGTSNNEQYF.

V gene TRBV10-3 combines with J gene TRBJ2-7; TRBD1 agrees at 9 bases. This CDR3 has 14 residues. Trimming removed 10 bases from V and 5 bases from J; junction bases left unmatched: 12. The germline gives CDR1 ENHRY, CDR2 SYGVKD. The CDR3 DNA reads as TGTGCCACCTCCGATTTGGGACAGGGAGACGAGCAGTACTTC. Translated: CATSDLGQGDEQYF.

The sample holds one count of this clone. This rearrangement joins TRBV6-5 to TRBJ2-7, with a weak D call TRBD1 (6 bases). Germline-derived CDR1 and CDR2 are MNHEY and SVGAGI. Trimming left V 4 bases short and J 4 bases short, with 14 bases between. CDR3 size: 14 residues. The CDR3 sequence is CASSSGTRHYEQYF. CDR3 DNA: TGTGCCAGCAGTTCCGGGACAAGACATTACGAGCAGTACTTC.

This rearrangement joins TRBV5-1 to TRBJ2-7, with 10 bases aligning to TRBD1. CDR3 size: 14 residues. The V and J ends lost 2 bases and 3 bases, in that order; junction bases with no gene match: 2. Germline V gene sequence: CDR1 SGHRS, CDR2 YFSETQ. In DNA form, the CDR3 reads TGCGCCAGCAGCTTCGGGACAGGGGTCTACGAGCAGTACTTC. As protein: CASSFGTGVYEQYF.

This clone was seen a handful of times. The CDR3 protein is CASSPNRDSGQYF. The CDR3 nucleotides are TGTGCCAGCTCACCAAACCGAGACAGTGGTCAGTACTTC. This chain joins TRBV18 and TRBJ2-5, with D perhaps TRBD1 (5 bases). Germline loops: CDR1 KGHSH, CDR2 LQKENI. Between the trimmed V and J ends, which lost 2 bases and 11 bases, there was a span of 15 bases. CDR3 length equals 13 residues.

This chain links TRBV10-1 with TRBJ2-2; TRBD1 aligns across 8 bases. This CDR3 contains 14 residues. V shed 3 bases, J shed 6 bases, and the junction held 3 bases outside the gene matches. Germline V CDR1 and CDR2: WNHNN, SYGVQD (reference sequence). The CDR3 region has the DNA TGCGCCAGCAGTGACATGGACAGGGCCGGGGAGCTGTTTTTT. As protein: CASSDMDRAGELFF.

This rearrangement joins TRBV6-1 to TRBJ2-1, with 11 nucleotides matching TRBD2. Per germline, CDR1 MNHNS and CDR2 SASEGT. This CDR3 has 13 residues. Unmatched junction bases numbered 2, after V lost 6 bases and J lost 7 bases. The CDR3, as DNA: TGTGCCAGCAGGGGACTAGCGGCTAATGAGCAGTTCTTC. This gives the protein CASRGLAANEQFF.

The J gene is TRBJ2-2, the V gene TRBV7-9; D might be TRBD2 (6 bases). CDR3 length: 12 amino acids. V was cut by 11 bases and J by 5 bases, with 12 bases left in between. Germline V gene sequence: CDR1 SEHNR, CDR2 FQNEAQ (reference sequence). CDR3 sequence reads: CAVGRPTGELFF. The CDR3 region has the DNA TGTGCCGTCGGGAGACCAACCGGGGAGCTGTTTTTT.

The genes are TRBV19 and TRBJ2-6, with TRBD2 as a possible D gene (6 bases). The CDR3 covers 18 residues. V gave up 1 base and J gave up 1 base, with 14 bases separating them. Germline V gives CDR1 LNHDA, CDR2 SQIVND (reference sequence). Here the CDR3 reads CASSIASLGGSGANVLTF. CDR3 DNA sequence: TGTGCCAGTAGTATAGCCTCTCTCGGGGGTTCTGGGGCCAACGTCCTGACTTTC.

This chain links TRBV6-5 with TRBJ1-1, with D uncertain. Germline V gene data show CDR1 as MNHEY and CDR2 as SVGAGI. V dropped 5 bases and J dropped 3 bases, with 13 bases sitting between them. The CDR3 length is 14 residues. The CDR3 loop is CASSVSGRDTEAFF. The DNA for the CDR3 is TGTGCCAGCAGTGTCAGCGGCAGAGACACTGAAGCTTTCTTT.

The chain has TRBV5-4 and TRBJ2-3; TRBD2 matches at 9 bases. J lost 3 bases, V lost 4 bases, and 15 bases had no gene match. CDR1 is SGHNT, CDR2 YYREEE, per germline (reference sequence). The CDR3 is 18 residues long. The CDR3, as DNA: TGTGCCAGCAGCGCACGAGGGGCAGCGGGAGGACAGACAGATACGCAGTATTTT. It yields the protein CASSARGAAGGQTDTQYF.

V and J are TRBV5-5 and TRBJ2-1; no reliable D call. The CDR3 covers 14 residues. CDR1 is SGHKS, CDR2 YYEKEE, per germline (reference sequence). V lost 0 bases to trimming and J lost 4 bases, with 8 bases between them. This chain's CDR3 is CASSLGQVYNEQFF. The CDR3 region has the DNA TGTGCCAGCAGCTTGGGACAAGTATACAATGAGCAGTTCTTC.

V and J are TRBV2 and TRBJ1-1; TRBD1 matches at 8 bases. The V gene end was trimmed by 2 bases and the J gene end by 1 base; junction bases not matched to a gene: 3. Germline V gene lookup returns CDR1 SNHLY and CDR2 FYNNEI. This CDR3 has 15 amino acids. The CDR3 protein is CASSESQGANTEAFF. The CDR3 coding sequence is TGTGCCAGCAGTGAATCCCAGGGGGCGAACACTGAAGCTTTCTTT.

J is TRBJ1-1 and V is TRBV2; D not resolved. The V end was cut by 1 base, the J end by 5 bases, with 8 bases between. The CDR3 has 13 amino acids. The germline gives CDR1 SNHLY, CDR2 FYNNEI. For the CDR3, the DNA is TGTGCCAGCAGTGAAGGGGGAGGGACTGAAGCTTTCTTT. It yields the protein CASSEGGGTEAFF.